This entry lists 17 T cell receptor beta chains sequenced from one sample in a study of T-cell memory formation after mild COVID-19 (TCRdb year 2021). Library creation used 5' RACE. The instrument was an Illumina NovaSeq 6000. The raw public data were reprocessed by TCRdb itself: fastp quality trimming at Q25, MiXCR clonotype calling, in-frame beta chains only. Duplicate CDR3 protein sequences are folded into a single record with the most common DNA and genes. Recorded for this sample are roughly 180,000 distinct CDR3 sequences; around 10% of them occurred a single time. The biggest ten clones account for roughly 3.8% of the sample. Sequencing used PBMCs or a T cell subset sorted from them (not recorded which). The receptors originated from a man younger than 35 who had mild COVID-19 (a few samples of this study predate the infection). The sample titles of this study are shuffled in the database, so cell type and time point are left out; the donor was told from shared clones.

The chain employs TRBV4-2 and TRBJ2-2, with 12 bases fitting TRBD1. Germline V gives CDR1 LGHNA, CDR2 YNFKEQ. Losses at the gene ends were 7 bases for V and 7 bases for J; bases not matched to a gene: 7. CDR3 length: 15 amino acids. CDR3 DNA sequence: TGTGCCAGCACCCCGGGACAGGGGGCGGACGGGGAGCTGTTTTTT. As protein: CASTPGQGADGELFF.

The sample holds a few counts of this clonotype. The chain recombines TRBV6-2 or TRBV6-3 with TRBJ2-3; the D is unclear. The CDR3 length is 12 residues. V lost 6 bases and J lost 4, with 8 bases in between. Germline CDR1 reads MNHEY; CDR2 reads SVGEGT. CDR3 in DNA: TGTGCCAGCAGCGACCTAGCAGATACGCAGTATTTT. It codes for CASSDLADTQYF.

This clonotype was found many times. V gene TRBV7-3 combines with J gene TRBJ2-1; no reliable D call. Per germline, CDR1 SGHTA and CDR2 FQGTGA. This CDR3 spans 16 amino acids. Trimming took off 5 bases at V and 5 bases at J, with 19 bases between the two ends. The CDR3 sequence: CASSLQTGVQNNEQFF. In nucleotides, the CDR3 is TGTGCCAGCAGCCTCCAGACTGGAGTACAGAACAATGAGCAGTTCTTC.

This clonotype occurred once. This may come from a read error, since a much larger clone is one base off. The chain is built from TRBV20-1 and TRBJ2-7, with D tentatively TRBD2 (5 bases). Per germline, CDR1 DFQATT and CDR2 SNEGSKA (reference sequence). CDR3 length equals 12 residues. The CDR3 reads CGARGSSYEQYV. The CDR3 nucleotides are TGCGGTGCTAGAGGGTCTTCCTACGAGCAGTACGTC.

This clonotype was counted ten times or more. The rearrangement links TRBV5-8 to TRBJ2-7, with 7 bases aligning to TRBD2. Germline CDR1 SGHTS, CDR2 YDEGEE. V lost 3 bases and J lost 5; bases outside the gene matches: 8. CDR3 length: 14 amino acids. CDR3 residues: CASSWGRVHHEQYF. CDR3 nucleotides: TGTGCCAGCAGCTGGGGGAGGGTTCACCACGAGCAGTACTTC.

This clonotype occurred a few times. In nucleotides, the CDR3 is TGTGCCAGCAGCTCGGACGCGGGGAGGGAGCAGTTCTTC. Encoded protein: CASSSDAGREQFF. This sequence joins TRBV7-7 and TRBJ2-1; D might be TRBD2 (6 bases). The CDR3 contains 13 residues. The ends were cut back, 4 bases at V and 10 bases at J, with 14 bases in the middle. Germline V lookup: CDR1 SSHAT, CDR2 FNYEAQ (reference sequence). Based on the CDR3 plus reference TRBV7-7 and TRBJ2-1, the full variable domain is GAGVSQSPRYKVTKRGQDVTLRCDPISSHATLYWYQQALGQGPEFLTYFNYEAQPDKSGLPSDRFSAERPEGSISTLTIQRTEQRDSAMYRCASSSDAGREQFFGPGTRLTVL.

The CDR3 is CASSSWTADSYEQYF. CDR3 sequence (DNA): TGTGCCAGCAGCTCCTGGACCGCCGACTCCTACGAGCAGTACTTC. This rearrangement joins TRBV7-8 to TRBJ2-7; the D is unclear. The length of the CDR3 is 15 residues. Trimming cost V 4 bases and J 0 bases, with 13 bases left between them. CDR1 and CDR2 (germline): SGHVS, FQNEAQ.

In its sample, this clonotype was seen a few times. V and J are TRBV23-1 and TRBJ1-1, with D unclear. TRBV23-1 carries the ORF label, with uncertain function. V was trimmed by 3 bases and J by 1 base, leaving 12 bases between them. This CDR3 has 15 residues. The CDR3 reads CASSQLVSRNTEAFF. CDR3 in DNA: TGCGCCAGCAGTCAGCTGGTGTCTAGGAACACTGAAGCTTTCTTT.

The CDR3 reads CASSPSDRADQANEKLFF. The CDR3 coding sequence is TGTGCCAGCAGCCCATCTGACAGGGCGGATCAGGCTAATGAAAAACTGTTTTTT. The J gene is TRBJ1-4, the V gene TRBV4-2, with 7 bases lining up with TRBD1. V dropped 4 bases and J dropped 3; count of bases not matched to a gene: 14. Germline CDR1 and CDR2: LGHNA and YNFKEQ. The length of the CDR3 is 18 residues.

This clonotype appeared a few times. The V call is TRBV6-5, the J call TRBJ2-4; TRBD2 matches at 7 bases. Germline CDR1 is MNHEY and CDR2 is SVGAGI. The CDR3 contains 12 residues. V dropped 5 bases and J dropped 7; count of bases not matched to a gene: 2. The CDR3 spells CASSGLDNIQYF. The CDR3 DNA reads as TGTGCCAGCAGTGGACTAGATAACATTCAGTACTTC.

This clonotype was counted only a few times. The chain combines TRBV7-9 with TRBJ1-1, with D maybe TRBD1 (5 bases). V was shortened by 1 base and J by 11 bases, with 11 bases between the two germline ends. This CDR3 contains 12 residues. The germline CDR1 and CDR2 sequences are SEHNR and FQNEAQ (reference sequence). In nucleotides, the CDR3 is TGTGCCAGCAGCTTAGTGGGCAGGGACGCTTTCTTT. As protein: CASSLVGRDAFF. Filled out from reference TRBV7-9 and TRBJ1-1, the complete variable domain reads DTGVSQNPRHKITKRGQNVTFRCDPISEHNRLYWYRQTLGQGPEFLTYFQNEAQLEKSRLLSDRFSAERPKGSFSTLEIQRTEQGDSAMYLCASSLVGRDAFFGQGTRLTVV.

The chain joins TRBV9 to TRBJ2-7; possibly TRBD2 for D (6 bases). The CDR3 has 15 residues. Germline V gene lookup returns CDR1 SGDLS and CDR2 YYNGEE. V was cut by 4 bases and J by 6 bases, with 20 bases left in between. The CDR3 loop is CASSRDSPGLSEQYF. In nucleotides, the CDR3 is TGTGCCAGCAGCCGGGACTCCCCTGGACTAAGCGAGCAGTACTTC.

The chain recombines TRBV4-2 with TRBJ2-7; the D gene is possibly TRBD1 (6 bases). Germline CDR1 is LGHNA and CDR2 is YNFKEQ. The CDR3 length is 15 residues. Trimming shortened V by 0 bases and J by 2 bases, and 11 bases separated the two germline ends. Written as DNA, the CDR3 is TGTGCCAGCAGCCAAGAGGCGGCAGGGGCCTACGAGCAGTACTTC. Translating it yields CASSQEAAGAYEQYF.

This chain uses TRBV6-4 with TRBJ2-5; TRBD1 matches 10 bases. V shed 0 bases and J 0 bases; nucleotides not matched to a gene: 4. The germline CDR1 and CDR2 sequences are MRHNA and SNTAGT. The CDR3 loop spans 17 amino acids. As DNA, the CDR3 is TGTGCCAGCAGTGACTCGGGACAGGGGACGTACCAAGAGACCCAGTACTTC. Protein product: CASSDSGQGTYQETQYF.

This clonotype was found a few times. This chain connects TRBV6-5 to TRBJ1-5; D possibly corresponds to TRBD1 (6 bases). Trimming pared 0 bases from V and 3 bases from J, leaving 15 bases between. This CDR3 is 17 amino acids long. The germline V gene has CDR1 MNHEY and CDR2 SVGAGI. The CDR3 protein is CASSYSSRAGVNQPQHF. For the CDR3, the DNA is TGTGCCAGCAGTTACTCGAGTAGGGCAGGGGTCAATCAGCCCCAGCATTTT.

Ten or more counts support this clonotype. Here the CDR3 DNA reads TGTGCCAGCAGCTCCCAGGCCGGGGATTCACCCCTCCACTTT. Protein product: CASSSQAGDSPLHF. The chain carries TRBV7-2 and TRBJ1-6; no clear D. Germline-derived CDR1 and CDR2 are SGHTA and FQGNSA. The CDR3 sequence is 14 residues long. Between the trimmed V and J ends, which lost 4 bases and 8 bases, there was a span of 12 bases.

The table lists this clonotype with many counts. The rearrangement uses TRBV7-2 and TRBJ2-7; possibly TRBD2 for D (6 bases). V dropped 5 bases and J dropped 2 bases, with 16 bases sitting between them. This CDR3 spans 15 amino acids. The germline V gene encodes CDR1 SGHTA and CDR2 FQGNSA. DNA of the CDR3: TGTGCCAGCAGCCCGCGGGGACGAGCGGCCTACGAGCAGTACTTC. Translation gives CASSPRGRAAYEQYF.